The 32 T cell receptor beta chains given below trace back to one sample, sequenced in a study of blood T cell repertoires in COVID-19. Generated by immunoSEQ multiplex PCR, the TCRdb table keeps only in-frame clones and is missing some. The table records 88,000 or so clones, about 85% of them present only once. Material: peripheral blood. These receptors were collected from a human donor in a cohort sampled during active COVID-19.

V gene TRBV29-1 combines with J gene TRBJ2-1; the match to TRBD2 covers 9 bases. The trim removed 0 bases at V and 3 bases at J, leaving 6 bases unmatched. The CDR3 sequence is 16 residues long. Germline loops: CDR1 SQVTM, CDR2 ANQGSEA. CDR3 residues: CSVEDQAGGFYNEQFF. The CDR3 DNA reads TGCAGCGTTGAAGATCAAGCGGGGGGATTCTACAATGAGCAGTTCTTC.

The chain has TRBV5-1 and TRBJ2-1; 11 bases align to TRBD2. The germline V gene has CDR1 SGHRS and CDR2 YFSETQ. The J segment lost 5 bases and the V segment lost 5 bases, leaving 9 bases of the junction unmatched. The CDR3 sequence is 16 residues long. The CDR3 spells CASSRVGLAEDNEQFF. CDR3 sequence (DNA): TGCGCCAGCAGTAGGGTGGGACTAGCGGAAGACAATGAGCAGTTCTTC.

The gene calls are TRBV12-5 and TRBJ1-5, with 8 nucleotides matching TRBD1. The CDR3 contains 15 residues. Trimming removed 3 bases from V and 5 bases from J; junction bases left unmatched: 6. The germline V gene has CDR1 LGHNT and CDR2 FRNRAP. The CDR3 sequence: CASGFGQGADQPQHF. The CDR3 nucleotides read TGTGCTAGTGGTTTTGGGCAGGGGGCCGATCAGCCCCAGCATTTT.

The V gene is TRBV6-4, the J gene TRBJ2-7, with unresolved D. Trimming stripped 2 bases from V and 0 bases from J, with 11 bases between. Germline CDR1 reads MRHNA; CDR2 reads SNTAGT. This CDR3 has 15 residues. The CDR3 DNA reads as TGTGCCAGCAGTGACGGATTGGGCGACTCCTACGAGCAGTACTTC. It is translated as CASSDGLGDSYEQYF.

The chain recombines TRBV30 with TRBJ2-7; weak D call: TRBD2 (6 bases). From germline, CDR1 is GTSNPN and CDR2 SVGIG (reference sequence). This CDR3 region has 14 residues. Trimming shortened V by 8 bases and J by 1 base, and 18 bases separated the two germline ends. The CDR3 DNA reads as TGTGCCGCCCGGGACTCCATTAGGTCCTACGAGCAGTACTTC. Its protein product is CAARDSIRSYEQYF.

The gene calls are TRBV6-6 and TRBJ1-5; 8 bases are a match to TRBD1. J lost 6 bases, V lost 8 bases, and 12 bases had no gene match. Germline V gene lookup returns CDR1 MNHNY and CDR2 SVGAGI (reference sequence). The CDR3 length is 15 residues. The CDR3 nucleotides are TGTGCCAGCTCGGAAAGGGCAGGGGGCGGTCAGCCCCAGCATTTT. This sequence encodes CASSERAGGGQPQHF.

This clone was detected only once. CDR3: CASSLGTKETQYF. The CDR3, as DNA: TGTGCCAGCAGCTTAGGGACTAAAGAGACCCAGTACTTC. The rearrangement joins TRBV7-2 to TRBJ2-5; D possibly corresponds to TRBD2 (6 bases). V gave up 1 base and J gave up 3 bases, with 6 bases separating them. Germline values: CDR1 SGHTA, CDR2 FQGNSA. CDR3 length: 13 amino acids.

The genes are TRBV5-5 and TRBJ2-7; 8 nucleotides line up with TRBD2. The germline gives CDR1 SGHKS, CDR2 YYEKEE (reference sequence). V dropped 0 bases and J dropped 5; count of bases not matched to a gene: 4. CDR3 length equals 14 residues. CDR3 residues: CASSLVGRAHEQYF. The CDR3 DNA reads TGTGCCAGCAGCTTGGTCGGGAGGGCCCACGAGCAGTACTTC.

This clone is a singleton in its sample. V gene TRBV15 combines with J gene TRBJ2-2; D possibly corresponds to TRBD2 (7 bases). V lost 0 bases and J lost 7, with 15 bases in between. Germline V lookup: CDR1 LNHNV, CDR2 YYDKDF (reference sequence). CDR3 length equals 16 residues. CDR3 amino acids: CATSREGGGAGGELFF. The CDR3, as DNA: TGTGCCACCAGCAGAGAAGGTGGGGGGGCTGGCGGGGAGCTGTTTTTT. Using reference TRBV15 and TRBJ2-2 for the parts outside the CDR3, the full variable domain is DAMVIQNPRYQVTQFGKPVTLSCSQTLNHNVMYWYQQKSSQAPKLLFHYYDKDFNNEADTPDNFQSRRPNTSFCFLDIRSPGLGDTAMYLCATSREGGGAGGELFFGEGSRLTVL.

The chain combines TRBV6-2 or TRBV6-3 with TRBJ2-4, with 9 bases that match TRBD1. Germline CDR1 reads MNHEY; CDR2 reads SVGEGT. The CDR3 loop spans 16 amino acids. The trim removed 2 bases at V and 10 bases at J, leaving 12 bases unmatched. The CDR3: CASSYPRGQGLEIQYF. The DNA for the CDR3 is TGTGCCAGCAGTTACCCGCGTGGACAGGGGTTAGAGATTCAGTACTTC.

The rearrangement uses TRBV3-1 (or the pseudogene TRBV3-2) and TRBJ1-1, with D unresolved. This CDR3 is built from 16 residues. V lost 3 bases and J 2 bases, leaving 16 bases between the germline ends. Germline V gene sequence: CDR1 LGHDT, CDR2 YNNKEL (reference sequence). CDR3 DNA sequence: TGTGCCAGCAGCCACGAACCGGAGGGAAGTAACACTGAAGCTTTCTTT. It specifies CASSHEPEGSNTEAFF.

This chain joins TRBV3-1 (or the pseudogene TRBV3-2) and TRBJ1-1; D is possibly TRBD1 (6 bases). Deletions cut 0 bases from V and 4 bases from J, with 12 bases between. CDR1 is LGHDT, CDR2 YNNKEL, per germline (reference sequence). This CDR3 contains 15 residues. In nucleotides, the CDR3 is TGTGCCAGCAGCCAAGAGCAGGGGCGTGGCACTGAAGCTTTCTTT. It is translated as CASSQEQGRGTEAFF.

V usage is TRBV11-3 and J usage is TRBJ2-4, with a weak D call TRBD2 (5 bases). Germline assignment: CDR1 SGHNT and CDR2 YENEEA. This CDR3 region has 15 residues. Trimming removed 2 bases at V and 7 bases at J, with 15 bases between. CDR3 amino acids: CASSLLMSPGNIQYF. The DNA for the CDR3 is TGTGCCAGCAGCTTATTAATGAGCCCGGGGAACATTCAGTACTTC. Full variable domain (remainder filled in from reference TRBV11-3 and TRBJ2-4): EAGVVQSPRYKIIEKKQPVAFWCNPISGHNTLYWYLQNLGQGPELLIRYENEEAVDDSQLPKDRFSAERLKGVDSTLKIQPAELGDSAVYLCASSLLMSPGNIQYFGAGTRLSVL.

V usage is TRBV7-9 and J usage is TRBJ1-6, with 8 nucleotides matching TRBD1. The CDR3 runs to 16 residues. Germline V lookup: CDR1 SEHNR, CDR2 FQNEAQ (reference sequence). J gave up 9 bases and V 2 bases, and 9 bases lay outside the gene matches. The CDR3 nucleotides are TGTGCCAGCAGCTTAAATCGACAGGGGCGGAGTTCACCCCTCCACTTT. It yields the protein CASSLNRQGRSSPLHF.

The chain has TRBV5-3 and TRBJ2-6, with TRBD1 matching over 12 bases. TRBV5-3 is treated as an ORF (open reading frame) with a function not yet certain. This CDR3 is built from 18 residues. J gave up 2 bases and V 4 bases, and 7 bases lay outside the gene matches. CDR3 sequence reads: CARSPGRDRGPGANVLTF. As DNA, the CDR3 is TGTGCCAGAAGCCCCGGTCGGGACAGGGGGCCTGGGGCCAACGTCCTGACTTTC.

The chain joins TRBV6-1 to TRBJ2-7; no clear D. Trimming removed 3 bases at V and 7 bases at J, with 10 bases between. CDR1 and CDR2 from the germline V gene are MNHNS and SASEGT. This CDR3 is built from 12 residues. The CDR3: CASSERRGEQYF. The CDR3 nucleotides read TGTGCCAGCAGTGAGAGGCGTGGGGAGCAGTACTTC.

The gene calls are TRBV6-2 or TRBV6-3 and TRBJ1-2; 8 bases are shared with TRBD1. The CDR3 is 14 residues long. The J segment lost 4 bases and the V segment lost 6 bases, leaving 7 bases of the junction unmatched. The germline V gene encodes CDR1 MNHEY and CDR2 SVGEGT. CDR3: CASSWTGSSYGYTF. The DNA for the CDR3 is TGTGCCAGCAGCTGGACAGGGTCTAGCTATGGCTACACCTTC.

The V call is TRBV3-1 (or the pseudogene TRBV3-2), the J call TRBJ1-2; the match to TRBD1 covers 10 bases. With V trimmed by 3 bases and J by 8 bases, 9 bases remained unmatched. The CDR3 has 15 residues. Germline V CDR1 and CDR2: LGHDT, YNNKEL (reference sequence). CDR3 coding DNA: TGTGCCAGCAGCCAGGTTCAGACAGGGGGCAGGGGCTACACCTTC. Protein: CASSQVQTGGRGYTF.

The rearrangement links TRBV6-6 to TRBJ1-2; no definite D call. V was cut by 0 bases and J by 2 bases, with 10 bases left in between. Looked up from germline, CDR1 is MNHNY and CDR2 is SVGAGI (reference sequence). The CDR3 is 15 amino acids. CDR3 sequence reads: CASSYSDTINYGYTF. The CDR3 bases are TGTGCCAGCAGTTACTCGGATACTATCAACTATGGCTACACCTTC.

V usage is TRBV9 and J usage is TRBJ1-1; 7 nucleotides line up with TRBD1. Trimming cost V 3 bases and J 0 bases; bases outside gene matches: 14. CDR3 length: 18 residues. Germline loops: CDR1 SGDLS, CDR2 YYNGEE. CDR3 sequence reads: CASSAYRGRVGVNTEAFF. In nucleotides, the CDR3 is TGTGCCAGCAGCGCCTACAGGGGTAGGGTAGGTGTGAACACTGAAGCTTTCTTT.

The rearrangement joins TRBV7-7 to TRBJ2-2, with D possibly being TRBD2 (6 bases). The CDR3 is 15 residues long. Trimming cost V 1 base and J 6 bases, with 12 bases left between them. Looked up from germline, CDR1 is SSHAT and CDR2 is FNYEAQ (reference sequence). CDR3 in amino acids: CASSLDSGGAGELFF. The DNA for the CDR3 is TGTGCCAGCAGCTTAGATTCCGGGGGAGCCGGGGAGCTGTTTTTT.

V gene TRBV7-8 combines with J gene TRBJ2-7, with a weak D call TRBD1 (5 bases). The V and J ends lost 3 bases and 3 bases respectively, with 6 bases between them. The germline V gene encodes CDR1 SGHVS and CDR2 FQNEAQ. CDR3 length: 12 residues. This CDR3 is CASSLQGYEQYF. For the CDR3, the DNA is TGTGCCAGCAGCTTGCAGGGCTACGAGCAGTACTTC.

J is TRBJ1-5 and V is TRBV28; 10 bases are a match to TRBD1. Trimming removed 5 bases from V and 4 bases from J; junction bases left unmatched: 2. The germline V gene encodes CDR1 MDHEN and CDR2 SYDVKM. This CDR3 spans 14 amino acids. CDR3 residues: CASSGGQGNQPQHF. The CDR3 DNA reads TGTGCCAGCAGTGGGGGACAGGGGAATCAGCCCCAGCATTTT.

V and J are TRBV19 and TRBJ2-3, with 9 bases lining up with TRBD1. The junction had 5 bases not matched to a gene; V was cut back by 4 bases and J by 3 bases. This CDR3 region has 15 residues. The V gene's germline CDR1 is LNHDA and CDR2 SQIVND (reference sequence). Here the CDR3 reads CASSNGQGKTDTQYF. Here the CDR3 DNA reads TGTGCCAGTAGTAACGGACAGGGGAAGACAGATACGCAGTATTTT.

This clone came up once. The chain couples TRBV3-1 (or the pseudogene TRBV3-2) to TRBJ1-2, with TRBD1 matching 9 bases. Trimming at V came to 1 base and at J to 6 bases, leaving 3 bases not matched to a gene. The CDR3 loop spans 14 amino acids. Per germline, CDR1 LGHDT and CDR2 YNNKEL (reference sequence). The CDR3 DNA reads TGTGCCAGCAGCCAAGGGGGACAGGGCCATGGCTACACCTTC. It codes for CASSQGGQGHGYTF.

This clone was counted once. The rearrangement links TRBV6-4 to TRBJ2-3, with 9 positions matching TRBD2. The ends lost 0 bases at V and 4 bases at J; junction bases unmatched: 2. Looked up from germline, CDR1 is MRHNA and CDR2 is SNTAGT. This CDR3 has 15 amino acids. The CDR3: CASSDSAGGPDTQYF. CDR3 bases: TGTGCCAGCAGTGACTCGGCGGGAGGGCCAGATACGCAGTATTTT.

The V call is TRBV5-1, the J call TRBJ1-6, with 8 nucleotides matching TRBD1. Germline lookup yields CDR1 SGHRS and CDR2 YFSETQ. CDR3 length: 16 residues. V trimming: 0 bases; J trimming: 10 bases; junction bases outside the gene matches: 9. The CDR3 nucleotides are TGCGCCAGCAGCTTGGTTCCCGGACAGGGACTATCACCCCTCCACTTT. Its translation is CASSLVPGQGLSPLHF. Based on the CDR3 plus reference TRBV5-1 and TRBJ1-6, the full variable domain is KAGVTQTPRYLIKTRGQQVTLSCSPISGHRSVSWYQQTPGQGLQFLFEYFSETQRNKGNFPGRFSGRQFSNSRSEMNVSTLELGDSALYLCASSLVPGQGLSPLHFGNGTRLTVT.

This chain links TRBV30 with TRBJ2-7, with D perhaps TRBD2 (6 bases). V shed 3 bases and J shed 3 bases, with 15 bases lying between them. Looked up from germline, CDR1 is GTSNPN and CDR2 is SVGIG (reference sequence). This CDR3 has 14 residues. In DNA form, the CDR3 reads TGTGCCTGGAGCCCGGGGGTCGAACTCTACGAGCAGTACTTC. It translates to CAWSPGVELYEQYF.

The V call is TRBV2, the J call TRBJ1-2, with TRBD1 matching 9 bases. J lost 5 bases, V lost 7 bases, and 8 bases had no gene match. This CDR3 is 14 amino acids long. Germline CDR1 is SNHLY and CDR2 is FYNNEI. The CDR3 reads CASTRGTGLYGYTF. CDR3 nucleotides: TGTGCCAGCACCCGGGGGACAGGGCTTTATGGCTACACCTTC.

This clone occurred a few times. CDR3 DNA sequence: TGTGCCAGCAGTTACTCCGGGACAGCGAACACTGAAGCTTTCTTT. This codes for CASSYSGTANTEAFF. The chain joins TRBV6-5 to TRBJ1-1, with 7 bases that match TRBD1. CDR3 length equals 15 residues. Germline V lookup: CDR1 MNHEY, CDR2 SVGAGI. Trimming took 0 bases from V and 1 from J; bases not matched to a gene: 2.

V and J are TRBV5-6 and TRBJ2-3; 8 bases are shared with TRBD2. This CDR3 is 16 amino acids long. Germline assignment: CDR1 SGHDT and CDR2 YYEEEE. V was clipped by 3 bases and J by 1 base; unmatched bases: 7. The CDR3 is CASSSRAGGRTDTQYF. The CDR3 DNA reads as TGTGCCAGCAGCTCGAGGGCGGGGGGTCGCACAGATACGCAGTATTTT.

The chain carries TRBV7-9 and TRBJ1-1; 7 positions agree with TRBD1. Germline assignment: CDR1 SEHNR and CDR2 FQNEAQ (reference sequence). Trimming cost V 1 base and J 9 bases; bases outside gene matches: 8. The CDR3 length is 14 residues. Here the CDR3 reads CASSLEGAGVKAFF. The CDR3 nucleotides are TGTGCCAGCAGCTTAGAGGGGGCGGGCGTTAAAGCTTTCTTT.